One T cell receptor (beta chain) is described in this entry. The data originate from a study of blood T cell repertoires in COVID-19. Whole-study context: In each case, the material was cDNA or gDNA derived from T cells, B-cell-depleted T cells, or PBMCs.

Some clones are missing from TCRdb's copy, which holds only in-frame ones; the method was immunoSEQ multiplex PCR. The table records about 430,000 clones, around 89% of them present only once. Participants, roughly 18 to 90 years old, spanned about 26 US areas. There are 14 residues in the CDR3. Germline-derived CDR1 and CDR2 are MDHEN and SYDVKM. The V end lost 5 bases, the J end lost 6 bases, and 14 bases lay between the germline ends. This chain joins TRBV28 and TRBJ1-5; no reliable D call. Source material: PBMCs or T cells enriched from blood (not recorded which). This TCR came from a woman aged 25-40 years with acute COVID-19. The CDR3 nucleotides are TGTGCCAGCAGTAGGAGGATCATTTCTCAGCCCCAGCATTTT. Its protein is CASSRRIISQPQHF. The complete variable domain, with remaining parts taken from reference TRBV28 and TRBJ1-5, reads DVKVTQSSRYLVKRTGEKVFLECVQDMDHENMFWYRQDPGLGLRLIYFSYDVKMKEKGDIPEGYSVSREKKERFSLILESASTNQTSMYLCASSRRIISQPQHFGDGTRLSIL.